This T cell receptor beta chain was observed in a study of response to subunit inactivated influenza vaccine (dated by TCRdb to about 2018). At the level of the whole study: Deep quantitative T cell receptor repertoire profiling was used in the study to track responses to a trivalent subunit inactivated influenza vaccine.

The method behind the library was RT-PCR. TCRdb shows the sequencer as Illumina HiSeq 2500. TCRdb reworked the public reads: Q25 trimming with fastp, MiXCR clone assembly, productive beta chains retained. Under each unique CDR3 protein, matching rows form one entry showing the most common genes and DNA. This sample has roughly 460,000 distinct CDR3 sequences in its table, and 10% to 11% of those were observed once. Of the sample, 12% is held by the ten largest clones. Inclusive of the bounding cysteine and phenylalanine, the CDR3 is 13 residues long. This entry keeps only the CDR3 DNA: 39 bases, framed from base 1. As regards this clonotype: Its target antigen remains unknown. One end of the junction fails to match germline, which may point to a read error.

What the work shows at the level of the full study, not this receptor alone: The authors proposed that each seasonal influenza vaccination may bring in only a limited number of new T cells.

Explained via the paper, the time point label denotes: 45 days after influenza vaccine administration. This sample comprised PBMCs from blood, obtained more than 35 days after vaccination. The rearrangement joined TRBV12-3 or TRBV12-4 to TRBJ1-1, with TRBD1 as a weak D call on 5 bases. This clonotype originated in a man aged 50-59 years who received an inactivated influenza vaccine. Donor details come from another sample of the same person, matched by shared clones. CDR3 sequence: CASSLPRGWGLIF. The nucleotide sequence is TGTGCTAGCAGTTTACCCCGGGGGTGGGGCCTCATCTTT.